The 18 T cell receptor beta chains reported below all come from one sample, sequenced in a study of T cells in Graves' hyperthyroidism and ophthalmopathy. RNA transcripts yielded amplified TCR beta CDR3 regions. Using the HTBI primer set, a first-round RT-PCR was run on the TCR CDR3. TCRdb re-analysed the multiplex PCR reads in MiXCR, keeping a single row per CDR3 protein. The sample includes more than 50,000 distinct CDR3 sequences, around 50% of them seen just once. The specimen was blood. The receptors derive from a woman under 40 with Graves' ophthalmopathy.

This clonotype was counted at least ten times. V is TRBV12-3 or TRBV12-4 and J is TRBJ1-2; 9 nucleotides line up with TRBD1. CDR3 length: 14 residues. The trim removed 6 bases at V and 6 bases at J, leaving 8 bases unmatched. CDR3 amino acids: CASSKQGARDGYTF. The DNA of the CDR3 is TGTGCCAGCAGCAAACAGGGGGCGAGAGATGGCTACACCTTC.

This clonotype was seen many times. A clone one base away is much larger, so this may be a read error. The chain is built from TRBV7-9 and TRBJ2-7; TRBD1 aligns across 9 bases. The CDR3 totals 15 residues. CDR1 and CDR2 from the germline V gene are SEHNR and FQNEAQ (reference sequence). V trimming: 3 bases; J trimming: 2 bases; junction bases outside the gene matches: 5. In DNA, the CDR3 is TGTGCCAGCAGCTTTTTGACAGGGGGTGCCTACGAGCAGTACTTC. Its translation: CASSFLTGGAYEQYF.

Notes on this clonotype: The conserved phenylalanine or tryptophan is not found at the CDR3 terminus, so this likely reflects a read error. The gene calls are TRBV18 and TRBJ1-1, with TRBD1 matching over 8 bases. CDR1 is KGHSH, CDR2 LQKENI, per germline. The CDR3 consists of 17 residues. J was trimmed by 0 bases and V by 3 bases; bases with no gene match: 9. This chain's CDR3 is CASSPLGDRSVNTEAFL. CDR3 bases: TGTGCCAGCTCACCTTTAGGGGACAGGTCGGTGAACACTGAAGCTTTCCTT.

The rearrangement joins TRBV7-3 to TRBJ2-3; 9 bases are shared with TRBD2. CDR1 SGHTA and CDR2 FQGTGA come from the germline V gene. V lost 4 bases and J lost 0; bases outside the gene matches: 2. The CDR3 is 15 residues long. The CDR3 DNA sequence: TGTGCCAGCAGCTCTAGCGGGGCTAGCACAGATACGCAGTATTTT. Translated, it gives CASSSSGASTDTQYF.

In this sample, this clonotype turned up many times. The chain carries TRBV4-2 and TRBJ1-5, with 7 bases matching TRBD1. Per the germline V gene, CDR1 is LGHNA and CDR2 is YNFKEQ. CDR3 length: 17 amino acids. Trimming at V came to 0 bases and at J to 8 bases, leaving 13 bases not matched to a gene. The CDR3 coding sequence is TGTGCCAGCAGCCAAGATGGGGTAGCAGGGGGGAGGGAGCCCCAGCATTTT. It specifies CASSQDGVAGGREPQHF.

The rearrangement links TRBV4-2 to TRBJ2-7; TRBD2 matches at 13 bases. Germline V gene lookup returns CDR1 LGHNA and CDR2 YNFKEQ. V shed 3 bases and J 3 bases; nucleotides not matched to a gene: 8. The CDR3 loop spans 17 amino acids. Written as DNA, the CDR3 is TGTGCCAGCAGCCAGGAACCCGGGACTAGCGGGATCTACGAGCAGTACTTC. It encodes CASSQEPGTSGIYEQYF.

This clonotype was recorded at least ten times. The V gene is TRBV20-1, the J gene TRBJ2-6; D is uncertain. The V gene lost 2 bases and the J gene lost 2 bases, with 10 bases spanning the gap. The CDR3 runs 15 residues. CDR1 and CDR2 from the germline V gene are DFQATT and SNEGSKA (reference sequence). In DNA form, the CDR3 reads TGCAGTGCTAGAACTTCCTCGGCTGGGGCCAACGTCCTGACTTTC. It codes for CSARTSSAGANVLTF.

In this sample, this clonotype turned up many times. The chain is built from TRBV11-2 and TRBJ2-5; no reliable D call. The CDR3 consists of 13 residues. Looked up from germline, CDR1 is SGHAT and CDR2 is FQNNGV. The V gene lost 0 bases and the J gene lost 6 bases, with 8 bases spanning the gap. The CDR3 DNA is TGTGCCAGCAGCTTAGAAGTCTCCCAGACCCAGTACTTC. This gives the protein CASSLEVSQTQYF. The full variable domain, in which reference TRBV11-2 and TRBJ2-5 provide the parts outside the CDR3, is EAGVAQSPRYKIIEKRQSVAFWCNPISGHATLYWYQQILGQGPKLLIQFQNNGVVDDSQLPKDRFSAERLKGVDSTLKIQPAKLEDSAVYLCASSLEVSQTQYFGPGTRLLVL.

As for this clonotype: In this CDR3 the conserved last residue, phenylalanine or tryptophan, is missing, so a read error is likely. The V call is TRBV20-1, the J call TRBJ1-2; tentatively, D is TRBD1 (6 bases). CDR3 length: 15 amino acids. From germline, CDR1 is DFQATT and CDR2 SNEGSKA (reference sequence). DNA for the CDR3: TGCGGTGCTGCAAGCCCCAGACAGGCCAACTATGGCTACACCTCC. Translating gives CGAASPRQANYGYTS.

The genes are TRBV20-1 and TRBJ1-2, with a weak D call TRBD1 (6 bases). The CDR3 spans 14 residues. The germline CDR1 and CDR2 sequences are DFQATT and SNEGSKA (reference sequence). The ends were cut back, 6 bases at V and 4 bases at J, with 18 bases in the middle. CDR3 sequence (DNA): TGCAGTGCCAGCGTTAAACAGGGTGGCTATGGCTACACCTTC. Protein: CSASVKQGGYGYTF.

The chain carries TRBV12-3 or TRBV12-4 and TRBJ1-5; D not certain. Trimming removed 6 bases at V and 5 bases at J, with 17 bases between. This CDR3 is 15 amino acids long. CDR3 loop: CASSPSRFDDQPQHF. In DNA form, the CDR3 reads TGTGCCAGCAGCCCAAGTCGGTTTGATGATCAGCCCCAGCATTTT.

This clonotype was observed at least ten times. This chain uses TRBV7-3 with TRBJ1-6; no firm D call. V dropped 4 bases and J dropped 10 bases, with 14 bases sitting between them. The CDR3 is made up of 14 amino acids. In germline, CDR1 is SGHTA, CDR2 FQGTGA. Here the CDR3 DNA reads TGTGCCAGCAGCTCCGGGAGAGGATTCTCACCCCTCCACTTT. Translation gives CASSSGRGFSPLHF.

This clonotype was seen ten or more times. V gene TRBV20-1 combines with J gene TRBJ2-5; D not resolved. V was pared by 0 bases and J by 0 bases, with 5 bases between. The CDR3 is 13 amino acids. Germline assignment: CDR1 DFQATT and CDR2 SNEGSKA (reference sequence). The CDR3, as DNA: TGCAGTGCTAGAGATGAAAACCAAGAGACCCAGTACTTC. Translating gives CSARDENQETQYF.

This clonotype has ten or more counts. J is TRBJ2-3 and V is TRBV13; D is unresolved. Germline V gene data show CDR1 as PRHDT and CDR2 as FYEKMQ (reference sequence). This CDR3 has 14 amino acids. V gave up 4 bases and J gave up 2 bases, with 10 bases separating them. CDR3 region: CASSSKDHTDTQYF. DNA of the CDR3: TGTGCCAGCAGCTCGAAGGACCACACAGATACGCAGTATTTT.

In its sample, this clonotype was seen many times. A single base separates this from a much larger clone, so it may be a read error. The rearrangement uses TRBV20-1 and TRBJ2-1; 12 bases are a match to TRBD2. From germline, CDR1 is DFQATT and CDR2 SNEGSKA (reference sequence). This CDR3 is 16 amino acids long. The V and J ends lost 6 bases and 6 bases, in that order; junction bases with no gene match: 12. The CDR3 coding sequence is TGCAGTGCCAAGGCGCTAGCGGGAGGGTGGGGCAATGAGCAGTTCTTC. Translation gives CSAKALAGGWGNEQFF.

About this clonotype itself: Just one base apart from a much larger clone, this may be a read error. The chain carries TRBV6-5 and TRBJ2-7; 15 nucleotides agree with TRBD2. The CDR3 spans 20 residues. Germline CDR1 MNHEY, CDR2 SVGAGI. V dropped 5 bases and J dropped 2; count of bases not matched to a gene: 16. CDR3 bases: TGTGCCAGCAGTCCAACTCGGACTAGCGGGAGGGCCTTCAGAACCTACGAGCAGTACTTC. As protein: CASSPTRTSGRAFRTYEQYF.

This chain links TRBV10-3 with TRBJ1-1; D remains unclear. The ends were cut back, 0 bases at V and 2 bases at J, with 16 bases in the middle. CDR3 size: 17 residues. Germline V gives CDR1 ENHRY, CDR2 SYGVKD. The CDR3 protein is CAISESVGGTGNTEAFF. The CDR3 DNA reads TGTGCCATCAGTGAGTCAGTCGGCGGTACTGGAAACACTGAAGCTTTCTTT.

The V call is TRBV11-2, the J call TRBJ2-3, with D perhaps matching TRBD1 (6 bases). Looked up from germline, CDR1 is SGHAT and CDR2 is FQNNGV. V lost 4 bases and J 0 bases, leaving 14 bases between the germline ends. The CDR3 extends over 16 amino acids. CDR3 in amino acids: CASSSLGQSSTDTQYF. The CDR3 coding sequence is TGTGCCAGCAGCTCCCTAGGACAGAGTAGCACAGATACGCAGTATTTT.